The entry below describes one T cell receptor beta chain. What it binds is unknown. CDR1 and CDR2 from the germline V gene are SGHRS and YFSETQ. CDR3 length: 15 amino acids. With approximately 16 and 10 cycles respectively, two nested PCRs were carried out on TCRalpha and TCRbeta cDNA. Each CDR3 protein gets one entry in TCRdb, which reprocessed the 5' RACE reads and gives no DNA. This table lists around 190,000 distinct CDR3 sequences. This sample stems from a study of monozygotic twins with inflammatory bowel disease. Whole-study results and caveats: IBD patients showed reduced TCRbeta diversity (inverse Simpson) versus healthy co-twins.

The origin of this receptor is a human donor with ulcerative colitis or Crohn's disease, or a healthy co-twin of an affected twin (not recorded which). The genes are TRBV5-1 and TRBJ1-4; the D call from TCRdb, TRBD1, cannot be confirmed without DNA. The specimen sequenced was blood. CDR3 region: CASSLGRGRREKLFF.